Listed here is a single TCR beta chain. V lost 4 bases to trimming and J lost 5 bases, with 18 bases between them. The germline V gene encodes CDR1 MNHEY and CDR2 SVGAGI. The CDR3 is 16 amino acids. The data belong to a study of blood T cell repertoires in COVID-19. TCRdb's table, derived via immunoSEQ multiplex PCR, lists solely in-frame clones and lacks some. The sample consists of 300,000 to 500,000 clones, approximately 87% of them appearing once. The rearrangement links TRBV6-5 to TRBJ1-5; D perhaps matches TRBD1 (5 bases). The receptor comes from a young woman with acute COVID-19. Source material: PBMCs or T cells enriched from blood (not recorded which). The CDR3: CASSSSIRGNDQPQHF. The CDR3 DNA follows: TGTGCCAGCAGTTCTTCCATAAGGGGAAACGATCAGCCCCAGCATTTT.